These 13 T cell receptor beta chains were sequenced from one sample in a study of CD8+CD57+ T cells in acquired aplastic anemia. The use of genomic DNA as template underpinned the TCR beta VDJ and CDR3 profiling. MiXCR, run by TCRdb on the reads, gives a single entry per CDR3 protein. The top ten hold 2% to 3% of the sample, which has 100,000 to 150,000 distinct CDR3 sequences, around 50% seen once. Sequencing input: sorted CD4+, CD8+, or CD8+CD57+ T cells (not recorded which) from PBMCs. These receptor sequences come from a human donor in good health, serving as a control.

In this sample, this clonotype turned up once. A much larger clone lies one base from this, so it may be a read error. The chain has TRBV5-8 and TRBJ2-5; 8 bases fit TRBD2. CDR1 and CDR2 (germline): SGHTS, YDEGEE. The CDR3 extends over 15 amino acids. CDR3 in amino acids: CVSSFSGEYQETQYF. CDR3 coding DNA: TGTGTCAGCAGTTTTAGCGGGGAGTACCAAGAGACCCAGTACTTC.

In nucleotides, the CDR3 is TGTGCCATCAGTGCCCGACAGGGGACCAGCACAGATACGCAGTATTTT. Its translation: CAISARQGTSTDTQYF. The V and J genes are TRBV10-3 and TRBJ2-3, with 8 bases fitting TRBD1. The CDR3 is 16 amino acids. V dropped 4 bases and J dropped 0; count of bases not matched to a gene: 6. Germline V gene data show CDR1 as ENHRY and CDR2 as SYGVKD.

This chain links TRBV10-3 with TRBJ1-5; D gene uncertain. Germline V gives CDR1 ENHRY, CDR2 SYGVKD. The CDR3 spans 15 residues. Trimming took off 0 bases at V and 6 bases at J, with 12 bases between the two ends. The CDR3 nucleotides are TGTGCCATCAGTGAGTCTAGGAATGAGGCTCAGCCCCAGCATTTT. This codes for CAISESRNEAQPQHF.

This clonotype was counted ten times or more. This rearrangement joins TRBV11-2 to TRBJ2-7; 13 bases align to TRBD2. Trimming removed 5 bases from V and 0 bases from J; junction bases left unmatched: 13. Germline CDR1 SGHAT, CDR2 FQNNGV. CDR3 length: 19 residues. Here the CDR3 reads CASSRPPGLAGRSSYEQYF. The CDR3 nucleotides are TGTGCCAGCAGCAGACCCCCGGGACTAGCGGGGCGAAGCTCCTACGAGCAGTACTTC.

Only a few counts were recorded for this clonotype. Lacking the conserved final phenylalanine or tryptophan, this CDR3 likely reflects a read error. V and J are TRBV20-1 and TRBJ1-5; 12 bases line up with TRBD1. The germline V gene has CDR1 DFQATT and CDR2 SNEGSKA (reference sequence). The CDR3 spans 19 residues. Trimming cost V 3 bases and J 0 bases; bases outside gene matches: 12. The CDR3 DNA is TGCAGTGCTAGGGAGACCCCGGGACAGGGGGCTACTAGCAATCAGCCCCAGCATTCT. Translation: CSARETPGQGATSNQPQHS.

This clonotype was counted at least ten times. The rearrangement uses TRBV6-6 and TRBJ1-6; tentatively, D is TRBD1 (5 bases). The CDR3 has 16 residues. From germline, CDR1 is MNHNY and CDR2 SVGAGI (reference sequence). Trimming left V 4 bases short and J 0 bases short, with 10 bases between. CDR3 in DNA: TGTGCCAGCAGTTCTCAGGGACGCTCCTATAATTCACCCCTCCACTTT. The encoded protein is CASSSQGRSYNSPLHF.

This clonotype was detected once. As DNA, the CDR3 is TGTGCCACCAGCAGAGTTGGGGGGCGTTGGCAGCCCCAGCATTTT. It encodes CATSRVGGRWQPQHF. The chain has TRBV15 and TRBJ1-5, with TRBD1 as a possible D gene (6 bases). V shed 1 base and J shed 7 bases, with 14 bases lying between them. The CDR3 has 15 amino acids. Germline-derived CDR1 and CDR2 are LNHNV and YYDKDF (reference sequence).

This clonotype was recorded many times. The V call is TRBV5-6, the J call TRBJ2-7; perhaps TRBD1 as D (5 bases). Germline CDR1 is SGHDT and CDR2 is YYEEEE. CDR3 length: 14 amino acids. The V end was cut by 1 base, the J end by 7 bases, with 15 bases between. The CDR3 sequence: CASSLRWAGREQYF. In nucleotides, the CDR3 is TGTGCCAGCAGCTTGCGTTGGGCAGGGCGGGAGCAGTACTTC.

The V gene is TRBV20-1, the J gene TRBJ1-1; 8 bases line up with TRBD1. The germline V gene encodes CDR1 DFQATT and CDR2 SNEGSKA (reference sequence). The J segment lost 3 bases and the V segment lost 2 bases, leaving 8 bases of the junction unmatched. CDR3 length: 15 residues. The CDR3 protein is CSARPPTGADTEAFF. The CDR3, as DNA: TGCAGTGCTAGACCACCGACAGGGGCGGACACTGAAGCTTTCTTT.

This clonotype has a count of ten or more. This chain links TRBV5-1 with TRBJ2-3; D remains ambiguous. CDR3 length equals 14 residues. Germline-derived CDR1 and CDR2 are SGHRS and YFSETQ. V shed 3 bases and J shed 2 bases, with 10 bases lying between them. CDR3 loop: CASSYGPTTDTQYF. Here the CDR3 DNA reads TGCGCCAGCAGCTACGGACCGACCACAGATACGCAGTATTTT.

A word on this clonotype: At one of its ends the junction is not consistent with the germline gene, which may arise from a read error. V and J are TRBV7-3 and TRBJ2-3, with D perhaps matching TRBD2 (7 bases). The germline gives CDR1 SGHTA, CDR2 FQGTGA. The CDR3 is 10 amino acids. The CDR3 DNA sequence: TGCGGGGGGCCCACAGATACGCAGTATTTT. This translates into CGGPTDTQYF. Looking up the rest from reference TRBV7-3 and TRBJ2-3 gives the full variable domain: GAGVSQTPSNKVTEKGKYVELRCDPISGHTALYWYRQSLGQGPEFLIYFQGTGAADDSGLPNDRFFAVRPEGSVSTLKIQRTERGDSAVYLCGGPTDTQYFGPGTRLTVL.

The chain employs TRBV6-1 and TRBJ2-2, with D possibly TRBD2 on 7 matching bases. The V gene lost 10 bases and the J gene lost 5 bases, with 26 bases spanning the gap. Germline V gene sequence: CDR1 MNHNS, CDR2 SASEGT. The CDR3 is 17 amino acids. CDR3 coding DNA: TGTGCCACCCATTTGACACCCGGGGGGCCCTTGACCGGGGAGCTGTTTTTT. This translates into CATHLTPGGPLTGELFF.

In this sample, this clonotype turned up many times. The chain recombines TRBV20-1 with TRBJ1-2; no firm D call. Trimming pared 1 base from V and 6 bases from J, leaving 9 bases between. CDR1 and CDR2 (germline): DFQATT, SNEGSKA (reference sequence). CDR3 length: 12 amino acids. In DNA form, the CDR3 reads TGCAGTGCTAGAGCCCCCGGGCATGGCTACACCTTC. Its translation: CSARAPGHGYTF.